The rows below give T cell receptor beta chains drawn from one sample of a study of control samples from healthy donors and cancer patients. Profiling relied on immunoSEQ multiplex PCR, and the TCRdb table lists in-frame clones only, not all of them. This sample carries fewer than 200,000 clones, roughly 93% of them seen once, and the ten largest clones take about 4%. The material sequenced was blood. Every receptor here comes from a woman aged 55-70 years in good health. CDR3s include the opening cysteine and the closing phenylalanine or tryptophan. D genes are given only for firm matches.

>TRBD2|TRBV4-2|TRBJ2-3
CASSPLAGNTDTQYF
TGTGCCAGCAGCCCCCTAGCGGGAAACACAGATACGCAGTATTTT
>NA|TRBV7-9|TRBJ1-2
CASSLGQITNYGYTF
TGTGCCAGCAGCCTAGGACAGATCACTAACTATGGCTACACCTTC
>NA|TRBV7-2|TRBJ2-2
CASSPTWVNTGELFF
TGTGCCAGCAGCCCGACGTGGGTGAACACCGGGGAGCTGTTTTTT
>NA|TRBV30|TRBJ1-6
CAWSSGVVSPLHF
TGTGCCTGGAGTTCTGGGGTTGTTTCACCCCTCCACTTT
>TRBD1|TRBV19|TRBJ1-2
CASSIDRGRDGYTF
TGTGCCAGTAGTATCGACAGGGGCCGTGATGGCTACACCTTC
>NA|TRBV5-8|TRBJ2-3
CASSPRRSTDTQYF
TGTGCCAGCAGCCCGAGAAGGTCCACAGATACGCAGTATTTT
>NA|TRBV9|TRBJ2-1
CASSAWTSSSYNEQFF
TGTGCCAGCAGCGCATGGACAAGCAGCTCCTACAATGAGCAGTTCTTC
>TRBD1|TRBV2|TRBJ1-2
CASSGNRGPYGYTF
TGTGCCAGCAGTGGTAACAGGGGGCCCTATGGCTACACCTTC
>NA|TRBV7-9|TRBJ1-1
CASSLLSTEAFF
TGTGCCAGCAGCTTATTGTCCACTGAAGCTTTCTTT
>NA|TRBV6-5|TRBJ1-4
CASSYSSGHANEKLFF
TGTGCCAGCAGTTACTCCTCGGGACACGCGAATGAAAAACTGTTTTTT
>NA|TRBV7-2|TRBJ2-7
CASSSRYGTDYEQYF
TGTGCCAGCAGTTCTCGTTACGGGACTGACTACGAGCAGTACTTC
>NA|TRBV12-3/TRBV12-4|TRBJ2-1
CASSRDFNEQFF
TGTGCCAGCAGTCGGGACTTCAATGAGCAGTTCTTC
>NA|TRBV2|TRBJ1-1
CASLRGRLNTEAFF
TGTGCCAGCCTAAGGGGCAGGCTGAACACTGAAGCTTTCTTT
>TRBD1|TRBV6-5|TRBJ2-1
CASRTDRGIIGEQFF
TGTGCCAGCAGGACGGACAGGGGGATCATCGGGGAGCAGTTCTTC
>NA|TRBV19|TRBJ1-6
CASSYRTRELSPLHF
TGTGCCAGTAGTTACCGGACTCGAGAACTTTCACCCCTCCACTTT
>TRBD1|TRBV27|TRBJ1-2
CASSPNRGQGYGYTF
TGTGCCAGCAGTCCCAACAGGGGGCAAGGGTATGGCTACACCTTC
>NA|TRBV6-2/TRBV6-3|TRBJ2-5
CASSRGRETQYF
TGTGCCAGCAGTAGGGGTCGTGAGACCCAGTACTTC
>TRBD2|TRBV6-2/TRBV6-3|TRBJ2-4
CASSYSAGGRNIQYF
TGTGCCAGCAGTTACTCGGCGGGGGGGAGAAACATTCAGTACTTC
>NA|TRBV9|TRBJ2-1
CASSVQLEGYNEQFF
TGTGCCAGCAGCGTGCAATTGGAGGGGTACAATGAGCAGTTCTTC
>NA|TRBV7-9|TRBJ2-1
CASSYKIPAISYNEQFF
TGTGCCAGCAGCTACAAAATTCCGGCGATATCCTACAATGAGCAGTTCTTC
>NA|TRBV15|TRBJ2-2
CATSRDRLVGINTGELFF
TGTGCCACCAGCAGAGATAGACTGGTGGGAATTAACACCGGGGAGCTGTTTTTT